This TCR beta chain came from a study of tumor-infiltrating lymphocytes in primary liver carcinoma. The study, taken as a whole, reports: Tumors had a significantly higher top-250-clone fraction than blood (p = 0.039).

Points on this clonotype: The antigen is unknown. A read error may produce the germline difference seen at one junction end.

Each 20-30 mg portion of unsorted bulk tissue served as the source for co-extraction of RNA and DNA. Reverse transcription of about 500 ng total RNA with a constant-region primer produced TCR beta cDNA. Researchers made the TCR beta libraries by running three nested multiplex PCR rounds with slightly modified ARM-PCR. With TRBV1-TRBV30 forward primers and a C-beta reverse primer, the first two PCR rounds were run for about 10 cycles each. TCRdb passed the multiplex PCR reads through MiXCR, listing each CDR3 protein once. Counted here are some 64,000 distinct CDR3 sequences, over 60% occurring once; the ten biggest clones make up roughly 40%. Germline V lookup: CDR1 MNHEY, CDR2 SVGEGT. This CDR3 contains 14 residues.

This rearrangement joins TRBV6-2 or TRBV6-3 to TRBJ2-1, with D perhaps matching TRBD2 (6 bases). Material: liver tumor tissue from sampling region 4. This sample's subset: tumor region T4, right-lateral pole. The sequence was obtained from a man aged 40-49 years with primary liver carcinoma and hepatitis B virus infection. This CDR3 reads CTSGQPGSYKEQFF. The CDR3 region has the DNA TGTACCAGCGGGCAACCTGGGTCCTACAAAGAGCAGTTCTTC.